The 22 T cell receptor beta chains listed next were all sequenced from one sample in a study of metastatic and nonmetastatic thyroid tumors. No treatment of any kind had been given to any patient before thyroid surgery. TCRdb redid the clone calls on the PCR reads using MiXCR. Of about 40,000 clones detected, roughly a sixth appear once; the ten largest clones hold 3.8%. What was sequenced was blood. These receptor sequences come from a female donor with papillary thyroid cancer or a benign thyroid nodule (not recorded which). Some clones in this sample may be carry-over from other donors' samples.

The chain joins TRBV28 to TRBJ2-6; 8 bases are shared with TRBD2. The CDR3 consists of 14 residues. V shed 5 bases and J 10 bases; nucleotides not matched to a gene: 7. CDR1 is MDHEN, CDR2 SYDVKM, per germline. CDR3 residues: CASSPHGGENVLTF. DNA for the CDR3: TGTGCCAGCAGTCCCCACGGGGGGGAGAACGTCCTGACTTTC.

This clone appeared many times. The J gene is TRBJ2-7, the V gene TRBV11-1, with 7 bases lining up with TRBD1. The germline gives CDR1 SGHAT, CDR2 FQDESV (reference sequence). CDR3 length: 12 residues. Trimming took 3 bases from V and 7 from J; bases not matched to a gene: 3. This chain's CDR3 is CASSLDRLEQYF. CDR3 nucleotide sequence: TGTGCCAGCAGCTTGGACAGGTTGGAGCAGTACTTC.

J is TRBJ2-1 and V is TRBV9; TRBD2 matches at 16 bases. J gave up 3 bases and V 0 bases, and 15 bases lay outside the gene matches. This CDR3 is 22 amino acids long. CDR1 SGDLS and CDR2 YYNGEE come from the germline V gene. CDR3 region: CASSVAGQTGTSGGARYNEQFF. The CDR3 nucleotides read TGTGCCAGCAGCGTAGCGGGACAGACCGGGACTAGCGGGGGGGCCCGCTACAATGAGCAGTTCTTC. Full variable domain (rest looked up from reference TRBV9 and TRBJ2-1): DSGVTQTPKHLITATGQRVTLRCSPRSGDLSVYWYQQSLDQGLQFLIQYYNGEERAKGNILERFSAQQFPDLHSELNLSSLELGDSALYFCASSVAGQTGTSGGARYNEQFFGPGTRLTVL.

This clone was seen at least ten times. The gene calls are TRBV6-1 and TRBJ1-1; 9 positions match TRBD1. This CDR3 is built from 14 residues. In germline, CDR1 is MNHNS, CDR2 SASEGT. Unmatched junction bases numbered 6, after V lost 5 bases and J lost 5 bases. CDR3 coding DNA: TGTGCCAGCAGTCTCGACAGGGGGGTGACTGAAGCTTTCTTT. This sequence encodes CASSLDRGVTEAFF.

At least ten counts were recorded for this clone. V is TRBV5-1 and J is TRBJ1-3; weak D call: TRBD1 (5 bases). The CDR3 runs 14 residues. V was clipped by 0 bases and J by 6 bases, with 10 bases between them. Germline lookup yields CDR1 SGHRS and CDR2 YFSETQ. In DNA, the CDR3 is TGCGCCAGCAGCTTGGGGACATTTGCAAACACCATATATTTT. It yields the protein CASSLGTFANTIYF.

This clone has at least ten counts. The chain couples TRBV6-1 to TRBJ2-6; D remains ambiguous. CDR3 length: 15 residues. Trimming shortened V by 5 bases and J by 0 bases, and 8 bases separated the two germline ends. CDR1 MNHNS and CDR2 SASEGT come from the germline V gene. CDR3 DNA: TGTGCCAGCAGTCAACAGAGCTCTGGGGCCAACGTCCTGACTTTC. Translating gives CASSQQSSGANVLTF.

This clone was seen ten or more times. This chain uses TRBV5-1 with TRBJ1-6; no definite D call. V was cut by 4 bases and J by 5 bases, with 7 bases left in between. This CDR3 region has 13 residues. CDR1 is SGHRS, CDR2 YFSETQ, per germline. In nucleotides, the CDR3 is TGCGCCAGCAGCCGGGGAAATAATTCACCCCTCCACTTT. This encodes CASSRGNNSPLHF. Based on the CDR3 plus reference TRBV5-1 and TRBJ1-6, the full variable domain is KAGVTQTPRYLIKTRGQQVTLSCSPISGHRSVSWYQQTPGQGLQFLFEYFSETQRNKGNFPGRFSGRQFSNSRSEMNVSTLELGDSALYLCASSRGNNSPLHFGNGTRLTVT.

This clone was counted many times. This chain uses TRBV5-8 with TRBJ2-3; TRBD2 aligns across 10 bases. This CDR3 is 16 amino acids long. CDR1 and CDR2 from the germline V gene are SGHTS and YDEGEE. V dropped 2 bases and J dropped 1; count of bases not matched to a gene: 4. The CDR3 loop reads CASSLAGGPGTDTQYF. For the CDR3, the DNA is TGTGCCAGCAGCTTAGCGGGGGGGCCCGGCACAGATACGCAGTATTTT.

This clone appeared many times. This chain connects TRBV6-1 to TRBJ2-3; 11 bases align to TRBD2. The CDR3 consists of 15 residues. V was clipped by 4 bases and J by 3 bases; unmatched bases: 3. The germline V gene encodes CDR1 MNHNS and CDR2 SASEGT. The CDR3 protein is CASSAIAGGTDTQYF. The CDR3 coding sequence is TGTGCCAGCAGTGCTATAGCGGGGGGGACAGATACGCAGTATTTT.

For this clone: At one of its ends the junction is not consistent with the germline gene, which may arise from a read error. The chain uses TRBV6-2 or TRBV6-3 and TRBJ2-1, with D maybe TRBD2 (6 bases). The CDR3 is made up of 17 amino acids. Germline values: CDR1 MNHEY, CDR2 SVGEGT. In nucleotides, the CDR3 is TGTGCCAGCAGTTACTCTCCTAGCGTCTTTCCGGACAATGAGCAGTTCTTT. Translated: CASSYSPSVFPDNEQFF.

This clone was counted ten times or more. Here the CDR3 reads CASSLGGEEAFF. CDR3 coding DNA: TGTGCCAGCAGCTTGGGAGGGGAAGAAGCTTTCTTT. The chain carries TRBV5-4 and TRBJ1-1; perhaps TRBD1 as D (5 bases). There are 12 residues in the CDR3. CDR1 and CDR2 from the germline V gene are SGHNT and YYREEE (reference sequence). Trimming removed 0 bases from V and 8 bases from J, with 8 bases in between.

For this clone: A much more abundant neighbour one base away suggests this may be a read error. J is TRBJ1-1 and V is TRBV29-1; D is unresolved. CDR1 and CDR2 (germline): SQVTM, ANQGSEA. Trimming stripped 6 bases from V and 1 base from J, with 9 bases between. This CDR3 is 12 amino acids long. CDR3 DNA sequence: TGCAGCGTGGGCTGCGGGAACACTGAAGCTTTCTTT. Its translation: CSVGCGNTEAFF.

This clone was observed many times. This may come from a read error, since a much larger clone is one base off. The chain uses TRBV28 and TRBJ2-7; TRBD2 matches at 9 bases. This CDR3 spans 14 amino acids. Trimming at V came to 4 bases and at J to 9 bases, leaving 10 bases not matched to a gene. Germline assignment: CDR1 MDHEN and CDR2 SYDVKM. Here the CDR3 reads CASSSLASGNGQYF. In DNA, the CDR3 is TGTGCCAGCAGTTCCCTGGCTAGCGGGAACGGGCAGTACTTC. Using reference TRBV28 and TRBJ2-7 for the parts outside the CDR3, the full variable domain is DVKVTQSSRYLVKRTGEKVFLECVQDMDHENMFWYRQDPGLGLRLIYFSYDVKMKEKGDIPEGYSVSREKKERFSLILESASTNQTSMYLCASSSLASGNGQYFGPGTRLTVT.

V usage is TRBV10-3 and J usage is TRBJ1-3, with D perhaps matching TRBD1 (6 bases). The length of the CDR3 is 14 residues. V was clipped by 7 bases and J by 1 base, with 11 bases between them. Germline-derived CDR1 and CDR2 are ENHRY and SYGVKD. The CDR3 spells CAIKLGASGNTIYF. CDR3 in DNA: TGTGCCATCAAATTGGGGGCGTCTGGAAACACCATATATTTT.

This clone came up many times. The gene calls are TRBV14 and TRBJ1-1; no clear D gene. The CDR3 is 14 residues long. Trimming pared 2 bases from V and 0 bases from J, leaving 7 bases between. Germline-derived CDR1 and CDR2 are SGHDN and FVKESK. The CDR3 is CASSQLILNTEAFF. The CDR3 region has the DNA TGTGCCAGCAGCCAACTGATCTTGAACACTGAAGCTTTCTTT.

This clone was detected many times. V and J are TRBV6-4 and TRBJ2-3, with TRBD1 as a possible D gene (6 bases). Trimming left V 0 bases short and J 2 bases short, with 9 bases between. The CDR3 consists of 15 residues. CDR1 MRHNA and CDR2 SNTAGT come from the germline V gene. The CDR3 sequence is CASSDSGHPTDTQYF. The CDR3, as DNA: TGTGCCAGCAGTGACTCGGGACATCCCACAGATACGCAGTATTTT.

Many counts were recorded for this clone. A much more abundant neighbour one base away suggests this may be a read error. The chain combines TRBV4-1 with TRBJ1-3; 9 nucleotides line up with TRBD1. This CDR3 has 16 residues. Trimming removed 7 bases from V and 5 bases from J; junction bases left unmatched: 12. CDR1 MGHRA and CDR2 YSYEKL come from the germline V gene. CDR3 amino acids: CASIRPGQGERNTIYF. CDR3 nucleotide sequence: TGCGCCAGCATCCGACCGGGACAGGGAGAGAGAAACACCATATATTTT.

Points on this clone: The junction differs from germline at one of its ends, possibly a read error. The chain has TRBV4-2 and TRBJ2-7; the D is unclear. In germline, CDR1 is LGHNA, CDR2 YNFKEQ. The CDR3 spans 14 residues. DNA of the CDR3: TGTGCCACCAGCCAAGTTAATTCCGGCTACGAGCAGTACTTC. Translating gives CATSQVNSGYEQYF.

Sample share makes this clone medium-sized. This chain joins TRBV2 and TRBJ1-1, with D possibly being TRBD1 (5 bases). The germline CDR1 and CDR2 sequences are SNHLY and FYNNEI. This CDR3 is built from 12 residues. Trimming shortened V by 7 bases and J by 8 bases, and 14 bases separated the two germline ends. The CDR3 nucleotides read TGTGCCAGCACCCTTTCCGGGGGGGAAGCTTTCTTT. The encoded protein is CASTLSGGEAFF.

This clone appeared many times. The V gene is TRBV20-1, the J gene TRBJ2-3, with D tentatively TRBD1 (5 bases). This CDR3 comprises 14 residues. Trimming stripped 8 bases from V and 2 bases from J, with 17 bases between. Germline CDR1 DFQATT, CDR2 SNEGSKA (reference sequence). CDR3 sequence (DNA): TGCAGTTCCCTCCCAGGGTGGACCACAGATACGCAGTATTTT. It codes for CSSLPGWTTDTQYF.

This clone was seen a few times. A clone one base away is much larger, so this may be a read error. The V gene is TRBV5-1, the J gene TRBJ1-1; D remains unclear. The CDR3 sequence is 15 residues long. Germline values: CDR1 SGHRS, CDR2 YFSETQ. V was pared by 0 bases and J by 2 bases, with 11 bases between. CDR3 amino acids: CASSLELAFNTEAFF. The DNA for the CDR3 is TGCGCCAGCAGCTTGGAGTTGGCCTTTAACACTGAAGCTTTCTTT.

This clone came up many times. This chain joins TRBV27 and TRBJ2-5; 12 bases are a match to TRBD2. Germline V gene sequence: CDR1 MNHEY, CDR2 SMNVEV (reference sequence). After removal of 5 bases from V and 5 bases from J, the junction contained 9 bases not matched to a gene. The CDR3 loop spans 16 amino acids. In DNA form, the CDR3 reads TGTGCCAGCAGTAGGGCTAGCGGGGGGGCCGCGGAGACCCAGTACTTC. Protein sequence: CASSRASGGAAETQYF.